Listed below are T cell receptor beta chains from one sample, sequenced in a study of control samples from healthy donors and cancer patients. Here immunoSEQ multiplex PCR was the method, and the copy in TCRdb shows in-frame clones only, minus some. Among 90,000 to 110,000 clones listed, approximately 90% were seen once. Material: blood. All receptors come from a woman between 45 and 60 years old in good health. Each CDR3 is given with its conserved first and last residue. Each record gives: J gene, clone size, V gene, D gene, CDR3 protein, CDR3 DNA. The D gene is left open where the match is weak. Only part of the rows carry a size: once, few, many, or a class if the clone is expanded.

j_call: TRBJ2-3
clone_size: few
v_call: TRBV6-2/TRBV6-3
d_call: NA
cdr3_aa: CASSSPTGEGTDTQYF
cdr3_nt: TGTGCCAGCAGTTCCCCGACAGGGGAGGGGACAGATACGCAGTATTTT

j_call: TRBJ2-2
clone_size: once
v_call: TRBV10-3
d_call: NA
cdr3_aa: CAISESAGELFF
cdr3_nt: TGTGCCATCAGTGAGTCGGCCGGGGAGCTGTTTTTT

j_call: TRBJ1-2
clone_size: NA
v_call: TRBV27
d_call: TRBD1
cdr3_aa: CASSLSSGTGDGYTF
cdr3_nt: TGTGCCAGCAGTTTATCATCCGGGACAGGGGATGGCTACACCTTC

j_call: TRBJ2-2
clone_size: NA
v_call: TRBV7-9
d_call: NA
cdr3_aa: CASSPRGGRNTGELFF
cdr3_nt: TGTGCCAGCAGCCCAAGGGGGGGGCGTAACACCGGGGAGCTGTTTTTT

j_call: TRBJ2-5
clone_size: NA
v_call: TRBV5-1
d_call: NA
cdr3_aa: CASSLGGGGAETQYF
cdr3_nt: TGCGCCAGCAGTCTGGGAGGCGGCGGGGCGGAGACCCAGTACTTC

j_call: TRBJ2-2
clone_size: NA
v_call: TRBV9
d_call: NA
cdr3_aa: CASSVEGPLSGELFF
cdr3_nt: TGTGCCAGCAGCGTAGAAGGGCCATTGTCCGGGGAGCTGTTTTTT

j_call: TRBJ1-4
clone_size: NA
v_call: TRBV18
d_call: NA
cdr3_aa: CASSPQSREEKLFF
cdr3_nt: TGTGCCAGCTCACCCCAGTCCCGAGAGGAAAAACTGTTTTTT

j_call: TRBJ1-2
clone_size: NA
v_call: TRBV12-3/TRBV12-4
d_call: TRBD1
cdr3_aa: CASRGQDYGYTF
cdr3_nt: TGTGCCAGCAGGGGACAGGACTATGGCTACACCTTC

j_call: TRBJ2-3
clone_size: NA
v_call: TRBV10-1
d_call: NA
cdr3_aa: CASSEIVPEDTQYF
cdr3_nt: TGCGCCAGCAGTGAAATCGTTCCTGAAGATACGCAGTATTTT

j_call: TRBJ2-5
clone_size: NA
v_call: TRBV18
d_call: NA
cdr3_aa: CASSPPALRETQYF
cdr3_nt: TGTGCCAGCTCACCACCGGCCCTCCGAGAGACCCAGTACTTC

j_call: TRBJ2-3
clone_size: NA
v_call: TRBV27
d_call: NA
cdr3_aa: CASSLSSGPTDTQYF
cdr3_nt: TGTGCCAGCAGTTTATCTAGCGGTCCCACAGATACGCAGTATTTT

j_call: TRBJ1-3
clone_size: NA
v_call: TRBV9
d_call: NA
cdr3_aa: CASGPRTAGNTIYF
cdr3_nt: TGTGCCAGCGGACCGCGGACAGCTGGAAACACCATATATTTT

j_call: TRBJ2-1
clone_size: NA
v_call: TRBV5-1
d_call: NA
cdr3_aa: CASSVGTYNEQFF
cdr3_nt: TGCGCCAGCAGCGTCGGTACCTACAATGAGCAGTTCTTC

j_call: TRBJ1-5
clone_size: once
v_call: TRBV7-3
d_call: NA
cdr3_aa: CASSRTANQPQHF
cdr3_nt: TGTGCCAGCAGCCGGACAGCTAATCAGCCCCAGCATTTT

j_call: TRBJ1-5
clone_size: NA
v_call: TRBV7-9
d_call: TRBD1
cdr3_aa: CASSFSTGNYRSNQPQHF
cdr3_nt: TGTGCCAGCAGCTTTTCGACAGGGAATTATCGGAGCAATCAGCCCCAGCATTTT

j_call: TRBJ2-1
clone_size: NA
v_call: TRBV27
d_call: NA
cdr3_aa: CASSYPGNEQFF
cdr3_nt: TGTGCCAGCAGTTACCCGGGTAATGAGCAGTTCTTC

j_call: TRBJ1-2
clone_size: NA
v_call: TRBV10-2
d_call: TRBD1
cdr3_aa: CASTTDRVGGYTF
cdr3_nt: TGCGCCAGCACCACAGACAGGGTGGGTGGCTACACCTTC

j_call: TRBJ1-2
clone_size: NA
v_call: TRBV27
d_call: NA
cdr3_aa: CASSFHGATAQNYGYTF
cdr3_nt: TGTGCCAGCAGTTTTCACGGCGCGACAGCACAAAACTATGGCTACACCTTC

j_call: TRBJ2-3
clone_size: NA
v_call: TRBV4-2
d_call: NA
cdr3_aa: CASSPRGASSTDTQYF
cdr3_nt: TGTGCCAGCAGCCCCCGGGGAGCTTCTAGCACAGATACGCAGTATTTT

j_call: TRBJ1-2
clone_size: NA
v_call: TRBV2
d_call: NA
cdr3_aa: CASRGGRDNYGYTF
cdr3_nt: TGTGCCAGCAGAGGAGGTAGGGATAACTATGGCTACACCTTC

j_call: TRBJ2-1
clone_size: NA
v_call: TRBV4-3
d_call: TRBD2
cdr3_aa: CASSQAPPGGNEQFF
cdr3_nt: TGCGCCAGCAGCCAAGCTCCCCCGGGAGGGAATGAGCAGTTCTTC

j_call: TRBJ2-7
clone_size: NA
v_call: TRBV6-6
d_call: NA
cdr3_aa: CASRFFGQNYEQYF
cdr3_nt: TGTGCCAGCAGATTCTTCGGGCAGAACTACGAGCAGTACTTC

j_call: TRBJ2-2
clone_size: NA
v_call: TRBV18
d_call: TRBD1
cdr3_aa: CASTWTGAGELFF
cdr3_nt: TGTGCCAGCACGTGGACAGGGGCCGGGGAGCTGTTTTTT

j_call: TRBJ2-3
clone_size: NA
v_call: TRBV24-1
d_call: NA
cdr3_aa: CATSDPGLSIDTQYF
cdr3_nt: TGTGCCACCAGTGACCCTGGACTGTCTATAGATACGCAGTATTTT

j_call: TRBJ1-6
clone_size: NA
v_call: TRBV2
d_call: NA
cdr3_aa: CASTRSAYSTPLHF
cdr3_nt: TGTGCCAGCACCCGTTCAGCGTATTCCACACCCCTCCACTTT

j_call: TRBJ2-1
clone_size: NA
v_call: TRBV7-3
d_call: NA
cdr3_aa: CASSPTSTGFYNEQFF
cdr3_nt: TGTGCCAGCAGCCCCACCTCTACGGGATTCTACAATGAGCAGTTCTTC

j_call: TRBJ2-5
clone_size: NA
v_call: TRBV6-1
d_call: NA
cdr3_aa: CASSEAWGYGETQYF
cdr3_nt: TGTGCCAGCAGTGAAGCCTGGGGATATGGGGAGACCCAGTACTTC

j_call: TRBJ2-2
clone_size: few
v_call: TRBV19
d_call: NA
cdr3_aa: CASSRGSYTGELFF
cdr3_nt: TGTGCCAGTTCCCGGGGCTCCTACACCGGGGAGCTGTTTTTT

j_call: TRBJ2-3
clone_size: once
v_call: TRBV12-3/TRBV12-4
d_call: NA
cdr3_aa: CASSFSRGDTQYF
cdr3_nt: TGTGCCAGCAGTTTTTCCCGGGGGGATACGCAGTATTTT

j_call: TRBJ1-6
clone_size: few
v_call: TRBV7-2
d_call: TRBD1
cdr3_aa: CASSSQGQATSPLHF
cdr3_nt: TGTGCCAGCAGCTCCCAAGGACAGGCGACTTCACCCCTCCACTTT

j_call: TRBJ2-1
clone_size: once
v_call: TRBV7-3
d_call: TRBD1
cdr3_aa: CASSSPGQSLQQFF
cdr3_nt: TGTGCCAGCAGCTCTCCGGGACAGAGCCTTCAGCAGTTCTTC

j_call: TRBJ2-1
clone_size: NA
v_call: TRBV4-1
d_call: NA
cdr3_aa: CASSQGTGFAYNEQFF
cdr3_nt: TGCGCCAGCAGCCAGGGAACAGGGTTCGCCTACAATGAGCAGTTCTTC

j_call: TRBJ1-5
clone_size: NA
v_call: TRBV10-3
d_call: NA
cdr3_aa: CAISEGARSNQPQHF
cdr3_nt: TGTGCCATCAGTGAGGGCGCGCGCAGCAATCAGCCCCAGCATTTT

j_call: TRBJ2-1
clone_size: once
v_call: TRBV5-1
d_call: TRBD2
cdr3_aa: CASSGGVLAGAREQFF
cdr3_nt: TGCGCCAGCAGCGGTGGCGTATTAGCGGGAGCTCGTGAGCAGTTCTTC

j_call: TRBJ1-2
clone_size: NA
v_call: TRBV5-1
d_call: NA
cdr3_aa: CASSLRSDSYYGYTF
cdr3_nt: TGCGCCAGCAGCTTGAGGTCGGACTCCTACTATGGCTACACCTTC

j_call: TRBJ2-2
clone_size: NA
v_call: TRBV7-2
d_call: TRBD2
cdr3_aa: CASSLAALAGGNTGELFF
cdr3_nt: TGTGCCAGCAGCTTAGCCGCACTAGCGGGGGGAAACACCGGGGAGCTGTTTTTT

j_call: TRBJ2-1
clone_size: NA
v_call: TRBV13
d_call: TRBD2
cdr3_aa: CASSLGPRGGSYNEQFF
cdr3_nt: TGTGCCAGCAGCTTAGGCCCACGGGGGGGCTCCTACAATGAGCAGTTCTTC

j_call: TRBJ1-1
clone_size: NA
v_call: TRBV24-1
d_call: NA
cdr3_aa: CATLPPGGTEAFF
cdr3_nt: TGTGCCACGCTCCCGCCGGGGGGCACTGAAGCTTTCTTT

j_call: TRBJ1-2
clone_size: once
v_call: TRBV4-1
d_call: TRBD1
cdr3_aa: CASSRLPGGLEGNYGYTF
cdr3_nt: TGCGCCAGCAGCCGGCTGCCAGGGGGCCTGGAGGGAAACTATGGCTACACCTTC

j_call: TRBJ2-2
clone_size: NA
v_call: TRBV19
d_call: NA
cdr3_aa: CASTTGTPYTGELFF
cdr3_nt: TGTGCCAGTACTACAGGGACTCCTTACACCGGGGAGCTGTTTTTT

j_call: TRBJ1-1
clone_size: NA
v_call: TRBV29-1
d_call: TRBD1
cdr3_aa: CSASRPGTGHTEAFF
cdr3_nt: TGCAGCGCGTCTCGCCCGGGGACAGGGCACACTGAAGCTTTCTTT

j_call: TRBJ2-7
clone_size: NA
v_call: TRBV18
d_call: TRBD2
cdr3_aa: CAAAGEIGAYEQYF
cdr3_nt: TGTGCCGCGGCGGGGGAAATAGGAGCGTACGAGCAGTACTTC